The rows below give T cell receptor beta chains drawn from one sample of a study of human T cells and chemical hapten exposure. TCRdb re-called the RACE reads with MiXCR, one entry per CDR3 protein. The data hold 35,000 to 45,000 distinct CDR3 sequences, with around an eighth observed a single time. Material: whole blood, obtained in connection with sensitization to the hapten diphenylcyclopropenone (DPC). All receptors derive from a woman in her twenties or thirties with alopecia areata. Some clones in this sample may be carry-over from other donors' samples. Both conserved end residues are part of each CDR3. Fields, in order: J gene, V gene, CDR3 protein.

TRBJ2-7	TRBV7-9	CASKTHGTDYEQYF
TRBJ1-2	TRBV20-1	CSARAWTGMEYGYTF
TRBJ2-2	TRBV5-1	CASSLDGAGAGELFF
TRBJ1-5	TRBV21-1	CASSKIRESGGVQPQHF
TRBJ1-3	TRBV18	CASSPPENTIYF
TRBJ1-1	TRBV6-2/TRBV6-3	CASTEQGGTEAFF
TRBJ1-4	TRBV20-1	CSARVVSTEKLFF
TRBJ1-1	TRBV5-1	CASSSPSDRDTEAFF
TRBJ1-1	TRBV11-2	CASSSGRFEAFF
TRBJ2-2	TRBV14	CASSQTNANTGELFF
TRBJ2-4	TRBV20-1	CSARIPLAGDIQYF
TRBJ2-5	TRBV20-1	CSARDSGRVEETQYF
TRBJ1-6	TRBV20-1	CSARIGTANSPLHF
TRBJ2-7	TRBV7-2	CASTLAGTSGSYEQYF
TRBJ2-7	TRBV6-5	CASARTGGRAYEQYF
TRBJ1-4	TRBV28	CASSLIRAITTNEKLFF
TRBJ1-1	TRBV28	CASPTGNTEAFF
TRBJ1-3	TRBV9	CASSLTGTAYSGNTIYF
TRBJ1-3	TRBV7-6	CASSPGAGESGNTIYF
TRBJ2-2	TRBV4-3	CASSQVSNTGELFF
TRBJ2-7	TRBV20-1	CSARSVAYEQYF
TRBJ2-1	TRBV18	CASKVDRANEQFF
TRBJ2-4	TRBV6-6	CASRGYDLLAKNIQYF
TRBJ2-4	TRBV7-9	CASSLAYRAKNIQYF
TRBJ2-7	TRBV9	CASSVGWPQDEQYF
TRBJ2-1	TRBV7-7	CASSQGTEQFF
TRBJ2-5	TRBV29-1	CSGATGETQYF
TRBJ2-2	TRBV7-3	CASSSEAGTSLNTGELFF
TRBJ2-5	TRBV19	CASSRKGTGGYQETQYF
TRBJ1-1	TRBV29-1	CSVSGGWGMNTEAFF
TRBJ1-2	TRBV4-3	CASSQVYAGVGYGYTF
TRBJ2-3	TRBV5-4	CASSLEGGRDTDTQYF
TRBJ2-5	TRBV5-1	CASSPRATTQETQYF
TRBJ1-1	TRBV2	CASSAGQAPAWEAFF
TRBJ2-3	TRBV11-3	CASSQSRPGQGSNTDTQYF
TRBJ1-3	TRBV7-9	CASSLGAQGGRSGNTIYF
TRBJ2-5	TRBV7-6	CASSPQLAGSQGETQYF
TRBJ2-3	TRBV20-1	CSAADIAGAIDTQYF
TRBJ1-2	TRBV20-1	CSARPLQGAGYGYTF
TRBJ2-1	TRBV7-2	CASSLVTSGEAYNEQFF
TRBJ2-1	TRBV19	CASSRWNEQFF
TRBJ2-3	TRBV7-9	CASSVLSQGEDTQYF
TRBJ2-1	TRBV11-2	CASSSTGLAGTEQFF
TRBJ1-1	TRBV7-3	CASSLSMNTEAFF